These T cell receptor beta chains were read from a single sample in a study of CD8 T cells in ankylosing spondylitis. TCRdb passed the 5' RACE reads through MiXCR, listing each CDR3 protein once. The data hold 250,000 to 350,000 distinct CDR3 sequences, with less than 25% observed a single time. The sequenced sample consisted of blood, either unsorted or a sorted T cell fraction (not recorded which). The receptors here all came from a female donor with ankylosing spondylitis or in good health (not recorded which). Each CDR3 is given with its conserved first and last residue. The D gene is left open where the match is weak. Expanded clones get a size class; other rows say once, few or many, or leave the size out.

-,TRBJ2-7,TRBV27,-,CASSLNGRLSSYEQYF,TGTGCCAGCAGTTTAAATGGAAGGCTGAGCTCCTACGAGCAGTACTTC
TRBD2,TRBJ2-7,TRBV7-8,-,CASSHRTSGSSYEQYF,TGTGCCAGCAGCCATCGGACTAGCGGGAGCTCCTACGAGCAGTACTTC
-,TRBJ2-7,TRBV10-3,-,CAISEAGTDRRKQYF,TGTGCCATCAGTGAGGCCGGGACGGACCGACGGAAGCAGTACTTC
-,TRBJ1-1,TRBV12-3/TRBV12-4,-,CASSPSGHTEAFF,TGTGCCAGCAGCCCGTCAGGGCATACTGAAGCTTTCTTT
-,TRBJ2-3,TRBV5-5,-,CASSSLVTTDTQYF,TGTGCCAGCAGCTCCCTAGTAACAACGGATACGCAGTATTTT
-,TRBJ2-7,TRBV6-1,-,CASKPEGATLNPYEQYF,TGTGCCAGCAAACCTGAAGGGGCGACGCTAAACCCCTACGAGCAGTACTTC
TRBD1,TRBJ2-5,TRBV3-1,few,CASSRRQGQETQYF,TGTGCCAGCAGCCGCCGACAGGGGCAAGAGACCCAGTACTTC
-,TRBJ2-1,TRBV5-5,-,CASSPLNTGGNEQFF,TGTGCCAGCAGCCCCCTCAATACGGGTGGCAATGAGCAGTTCTTC
-,TRBJ1-1,TRBV20-1,-,CSARVNSPANTEAFF,TGCAGTGCTAGAGTAAATTCCCCCGCGAACACTGAAGCTTTCTTT
-,TRBJ1-3,TRBV29-1,few,CSVEWAGNTIYF,TGCAGCGTTGAGTGGGCTGGAAACACCATATATTTT
TRBD1,TRBJ1-2,TRBV20-1,many,CSAMPGGEGGYTF,TGCAGTGCTATGCCAGGGGGCGAGGGAGGCTACACTTTC
TRBD2,TRBJ2-2,TRBV12-3/TRBV12-4,few,CASSLAFSTSATGELFF,TGTGCCAGCAGTTTAGCATTCTCGACTAGCGCTACCGGGGAGCTGTTTTTT
-,TRBJ1-1,TRBV5-1,few,CASTPGHLLNTEAFF,TGCGCCAGCACACCGGGACACCTTCTGAACACTGAAGCTTTCTTT
-,TRBJ2-3,TRBV6-5,-,CASSYGASASRDTQYF,TGTGCCAGCAGTTACGGGGCGTCTGCGTCTAGGGATACGCAGTATTTT
TRBD2,TRBJ2-5,TRBV28,-,CASSSTSGRAQYF,TGTGCCAGCAGCTCTACTAGCGGACGGGCCCAGTACTTC
-,TRBJ2-3,TRBV29-1,-,CSVERTVATDTQYF,TGCAGCGTTGAGCGTACAGTGGCCACAGATACGCAGTATTTT
-,TRBJ2-3,TRBV29-1,many,CSVVFTDTQYF,TGCAGCGTAGTGTTCACAGATACGCAGTATTTT
-,TRBJ2-7,TRBV5-4,many,CASSLGPHDEQYF,TGTGCCAGCAGCTTGGGGCCCCATGACGAGCAGTACTTC
-,TRBJ2-5,TRBV29-1,-,CSVEDRQTTGTQYF,TGCAGCGTTGAAGATCGACAAACGACCGGGACCCAGTACTTC
-,TRBJ2-7,TRBV6-2/TRBV6-3,many,CASSRTRYYEQYF,TGTGCCAGCAGTCGGACGCGATACTACGAGCAGTACTTC
-,TRBJ1-5,TRBV12-3/TRBV12-4,-,CASRQDQKPQHF,TGTGCCAGCAGACAGGATCAGAAGCCCCAGCATTTT
TRBD1,TRBJ1-1,TRBV12-3/TRBV12-4,-,CASSFSQGAEAFF,TGTGCCAGCAGTTTTTCTCAGGGGGCTGAAGCTTTCTTT
TRBD1,TRBJ2-1,TRBV5-6,-,CASSSQGLYNEQFF,TGTGCCAGCAGCTCACAGGGGTTGTACAATGAGCAGTTCTTC
-,TRBJ1-6,TRBV7-6,-,CASSLDRGASPLHF,TGTGCCAGCAGCTTAGACCGGGGAGCTTCACCCCTCCACTTT
TRBD1,TRBJ2-1,TRBV9,few,CASSVDRGGWGEQFF,TGTGCCAGCAGCGTCGACAGGGGTGGGTGGGGTGAGCAGTTCTTC
TRBD2,TRBJ2-2,TRBV29-1,-,CSVEGTSSGELFF,TGCAGCGTTGAGGGGACTAGCTCCGGGGAGCTGTTTTTT
TRBD1,TRBJ1-5,TRBV5-5,few,CASRPTGAHQPQHF,TGTGCCAGCAGGCCGACAGGGGCCCATCAGCCCCAGCATTTT
TRBD1,TRBJ2-7,TRBV6-5,few,CASSSPGQGYEQYF,TGTGCCAGCAGTTCTCCGGGACAGGGTTACGAGCAGTACTTC
-,TRBJ2-7,TRBV5-1,-,CASNAGNRYEQYF,TGCGCCAGCAATGCCGGGAACCGCTACGAGCAGTACTTC
-,TRBJ2-5,TRBV3-1,-,CASSQGRVETQYF,TGTGCCAGCAGCCAAGGGCGAGTAGAGACCCAGTACTTC
-,TRBJ1-1,TRBV12-5,-,CASQDWLNTEAFF,TGTGCTAGTCAGGACTGGTTGAACACTGAAGCTTTCTTT
TRBD1,TRBJ1-5,TRBV20-1,few,CSALRGRDQPQHF,TGCAGTGCCCTTAGGGGGCGGGATCAGCCCCAGCATTTT
-,TRBJ2-1,TRBV29-1,-,CSVGDRRLSYNEQFF,TGCAGCGTGGGAGACAGGAGACTATCCTACAATGAGCAGTTCTTC
TRBD1,TRBJ2-7,TRBV29-1,many,CSVTTGGEQYF,TGCAGCGTTACAACAGGGGGGGAGCAGTACTTC
-,TRBJ1-5,TRBV10-2,-,CASSEGGMGNQPQHF,TGCGCCAGCAGTGAAGGAGGGATGGGGAATCAGCCCCAGCATTTT
-,TRBJ1-5,TRBV12-3/TRBV12-4,-,CASSLSRGAQHF,TGTGCCAGCAGTTTATCCCGGGGCGCCCAGCATTTT
-,TRBJ2-6,TRBV5-1,-,CASSKGRTSGANVLTF,TGCGCCAGCAGCAAGGGACGGACCTCTGGGGCCAACGTCCTGACTTTC
TRBD1,TRBJ2-4,TRBV12-3/TRBV12-4,-,CASSTPGTGGYIQYF,TGTGCCAGCAGCACTCCCGGGACAGGGGGTTACATTCAGTACTTC
-,TRBJ2-2,TRBV15,few,CATSRDPGSNTGELFF,TGTGCCACCAGCAGAGATCCGGGTTCGAACACCGGGGAGCTGTTTTTT
-,TRBJ1-5,TRBV6-2/TRBV6-3,few,CASSYSSPNQPQHF,TGTGCCAGCAGTTACTCGAGCCCCAATCAGCCCCAGCATTTT
-,TRBJ2-7,TRBV20-1,few,CSVGRRSYEQYF,TGCAGTGTAGGGCGTCGCTCCTACGAGCAGTACTTC
TRBD2,TRBJ2-3,TRBV27,many,CASSFQAWTSEYTDTQYF,TGTGCCAGCAGTTTCCAGGCGTGGACTAGCGAGTACACAGATACGCAGTATTTT
-,TRBJ2-5,TRBV7-8,-,CASHEETQYF,TGTGCCAGCCACGAAGAGACCCAGTACTTC
TRBD2,TRBJ2-1,TRBV9,few,CASSVTSGRALGQFF,TGTGCCAGCAGCGTTACTAGCGGGAGGGCCCTCGGGCAGTTCTTC
-,TRBJ1-2,TRBV10-3,few,CAISETPLFGGYTF,TGTGCCATCAGCGAAACCCCACTCTTCGGGGGCTACACCTTC
-,TRBJ1-1,TRBV6-5,-,CASSRSGEAFF,TGTGCCAGCAGTCGATCTGGTGAAGCTTTCTTT
-,TRBJ2-7,TRBV12-3/TRBV12-4,-,CASSLITGFFGKKPSFGSPKEQYF,TGTGCCAGCAGTTTGATTACAGGGTTCTTCGGTAAAAAGCCCAGCTTCGGGAGCCCTAAGGAGCAGTACTTC
-,TRBJ2-6,TRBV5-1,few,CASSALTDPGANVLTF,TGCGCCAGCAGCGCCCTGACAGATCCTGGGGCCAACGTCCTGACTTTC
TRBD1,TRBJ1-6,TRBV4-2,-,CASSPGGQLENSPLHF,TGTGCCAGCAGCCCCGGGGGACAGCTGGAAAATTCACCCCTCCACTTT
-,TRBJ2-7,TRBV20-1,-,CSARGDGSYEQYF,TGCAGTGCAAGAGGGGACGGCTCCTACGAGCAGTACTTC
-,TRBJ1-1,TRBV20-1,many,CRGDSGITEAFF,TGCAGGGGGGACTCAGGGATCACTGAAGCTTTCTTT
-,TRBJ2-7,TRBV11-2,-,CASSLGESLAYEQYF,TGTGCCAGCAGCTTAGGGGAGTCTCTAGCCTACGAGCAGTACTTC
-,TRBJ1-5,TRBV23-1,-,CASSQAHPWGGHQPQHF,TGCGCCAGCAGTCAAGCCCACCCGTGGGGGGGACATCAGCCCCAGCATTTT
TRBD2,TRBJ2-5,TRBV3-1,once,CASSQALAGAAETQYF,TGTGCCAGCAGCCAAGCCTTAGCGGGAGCTGCGGAGACCCAGTACTTC
-,TRBJ2-1,TRBV18,-,CASSPGGPDEQFF,TGTGCCAGCTCCCCCGGGGGGCCGGATGAGCAGTTCTTC